This T cell receptor (beta chain) stems from a study of spatial heterogeneity in lung cancer. Study background: Raw-read counts averaged over ten per unique TCR and UMI combination.

This clonotype was counted between two and nine times. Its antigen is unidentified. This CDR3 comprises 15 residues. V lost 3 bases and J lost 0; bases outside the gene matches: 1. TCRdb analysed the 5' RACE reads with MiXCR anew, one entry per CDR3 protein. The sample gives approximately 11,000 distinct CDR3 sequences, over 15% of which show up once; roughly half is in the top ten. Study-level results: Blood showed ubiquitous tumor TCRs more often at resection than at routine follow-up.

The time point denotes: sample taken at primary tumor resection. From tumor, nontumor lung or frozen PBMC, whole RNA was taken unsorted for sequencing. The donors, 60 to 80 patients with untreated early-stage non-small cell lung cancer, provided the samples. The specimen was PBMCs, collected at surgery. The rearrangement uses TRBV12-3 or TRBV12-4 and TRBJ2-2; 7 bases are a match to TRBD1. This receptor was obtained from a male donor with early-stage non-small cell lung cancer. The CDR3 here is CASSLGQTNTGELFF. The CDR3 region has the DNA TGTGCCAGCAGTTTGGGACAGACGAACACCGGGGAGCTGTTTTTT.